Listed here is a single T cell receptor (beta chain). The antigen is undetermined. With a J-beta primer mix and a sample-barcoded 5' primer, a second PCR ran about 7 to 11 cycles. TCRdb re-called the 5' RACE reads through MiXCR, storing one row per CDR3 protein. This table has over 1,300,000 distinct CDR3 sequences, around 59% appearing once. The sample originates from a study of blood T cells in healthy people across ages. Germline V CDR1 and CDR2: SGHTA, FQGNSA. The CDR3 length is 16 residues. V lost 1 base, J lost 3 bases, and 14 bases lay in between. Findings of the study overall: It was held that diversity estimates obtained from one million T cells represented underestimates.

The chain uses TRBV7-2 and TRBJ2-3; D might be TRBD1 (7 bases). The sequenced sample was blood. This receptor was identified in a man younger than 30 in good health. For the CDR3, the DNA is TGTGCCAGCAGCTTAGGCGGGGACAGCCGGACAGATACGCAGTATTTT. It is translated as CASSLGGDSRTDTQYF.